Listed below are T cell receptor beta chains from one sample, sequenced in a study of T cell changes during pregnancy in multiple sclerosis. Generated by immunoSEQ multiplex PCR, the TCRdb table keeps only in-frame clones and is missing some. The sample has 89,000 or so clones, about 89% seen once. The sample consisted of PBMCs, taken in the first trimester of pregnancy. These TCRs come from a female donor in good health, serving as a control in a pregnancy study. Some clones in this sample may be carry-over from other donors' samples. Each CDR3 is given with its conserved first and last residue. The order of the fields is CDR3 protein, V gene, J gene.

CDR3aa: CASRSQGAANEQFF
v_gene: TRBV7-9
j_gene: TRBJ2-1

CDR3aa: CAWSPSRDRAYEQYF
v_gene: TRBV30
j_gene: TRBJ2-7

CDR3aa: CASSFGGARNEQFF
v_gene: TRBV5-4
j_gene: TRBJ2-1

CDR3aa: CASSRTSGGKKETQYF
v_gene: TRBV5-4
j_gene: TRBJ2-5

CDR3aa: CASWRINQPQHF
v_gene: TRBV28
j_gene: TRBJ1-5

CDR3aa: CASSLAAASDTQYF
v_gene: TRBV5-1
j_gene: TRBJ2-3

CDR3aa: CASSPLAGEQPLFF
v_gene: TRBV7-3
j_gene: TRBJ2-2

CDR3aa: CASSSQTGSSYNEQFF
v_gene: TRBV7-9
j_gene: TRBJ2-1

CDR3aa: CARSGGRGYGYTF
v_gene: TRBV6-1
j_gene: TRBJ1-2

CDR3aa: CASSRLTAGELFF
v_gene: TRBV11-1
j_gene: TRBJ2-2

CDR3aa: CASSKGRDTGELFF
v_gene: TRBV7-9
j_gene: TRBJ2-2

CDR3aa: CASKRWVNTEAFF
v_gene: TRBV2
j_gene: TRBJ1-1

CDR3aa: CASSWGGTGRQEQYF
v_gene: TRBV5-4
j_gene: TRBJ2-7

CDR3aa: CASSPSRPGGGTEAFF
v_gene: TRBV18
j_gene: TRBJ1-1

CDR3aa: CSVRFLVREGRGTDTQYF
v_gene: TRBV29-1
j_gene: TRBJ2-3

CDR3aa: CASSSQGRGYEQYF
v_gene: TRBV28
j_gene: TRBJ2-7

CDR3aa: CASSQDLGRGSTGELFF
v_gene: TRBV4-2
j_gene: TRBJ2-2

CDR3aa: CASSPQTGLGSPLHF
v_gene: TRBV27
j_gene: TRBJ1-6

CDR3aa: CASSLAGGRDTQYF
v_gene: TRBV4-1
j_gene: TRBJ2-3

CDR3aa: CASRPTQVSVTEAFF
v_gene: TRBV6-6
j_gene: TRBJ1-1

CDR3aa: CSVERQGNLNF
v_gene: TRBV29-1
j_gene: TRBJ2-7

CDR3aa: CASSPLESGTDTQYF
v_gene: TRBV4-1
j_gene: TRBJ2-3

CDR3aa: CASTLDRASETQYF
v_gene: TRBV6-6
j_gene: TRBJ2-5

CDR3aa: CAWRPGGGSYEQYF
v_gene: TRBV30
j_gene: TRBJ2-7

CDR3aa: CASSQSTGLAGYYEQFF
v_gene: TRBV5-8
j_gene: TRBJ2-1

CDR3aa: CASSYTGTGFQPQHF
v_gene: TRBV7-2
j_gene: TRBJ1-5

CDR3aa: CASSPGLAGFNEQFF
v_gene: TRBV5-4
j_gene: TRBJ2-1

CDR3aa: CASTFWGQLYEQYF
v_gene: TRBV5-6
j_gene: TRBJ2-7

CDR3aa: CASSSRTGEQYF
v_gene: TRBV7-8
j_gene: TRBJ2-5

CDR3aa: CASSLQSTSGNEQYF
v_gene: TRBV5-1
j_gene: TRBJ2-7